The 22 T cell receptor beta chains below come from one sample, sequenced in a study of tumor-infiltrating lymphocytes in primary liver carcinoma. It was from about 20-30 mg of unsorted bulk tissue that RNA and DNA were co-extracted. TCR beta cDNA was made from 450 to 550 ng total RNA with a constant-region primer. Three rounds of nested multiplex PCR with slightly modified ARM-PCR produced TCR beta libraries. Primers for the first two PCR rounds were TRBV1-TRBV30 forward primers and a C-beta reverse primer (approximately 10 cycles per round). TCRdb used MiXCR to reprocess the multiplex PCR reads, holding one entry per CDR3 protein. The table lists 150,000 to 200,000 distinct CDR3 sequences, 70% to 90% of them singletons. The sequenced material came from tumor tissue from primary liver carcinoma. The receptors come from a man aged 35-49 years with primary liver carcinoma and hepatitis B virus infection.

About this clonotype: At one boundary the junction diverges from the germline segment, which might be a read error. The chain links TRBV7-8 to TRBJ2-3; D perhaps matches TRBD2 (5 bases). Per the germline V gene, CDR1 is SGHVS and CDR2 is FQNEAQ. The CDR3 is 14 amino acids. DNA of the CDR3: TGTACCAGCTGCTCCGACTGGTACGAGGGTACGCAGTATTTT. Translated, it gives CTSCSDWYEGTQYF.

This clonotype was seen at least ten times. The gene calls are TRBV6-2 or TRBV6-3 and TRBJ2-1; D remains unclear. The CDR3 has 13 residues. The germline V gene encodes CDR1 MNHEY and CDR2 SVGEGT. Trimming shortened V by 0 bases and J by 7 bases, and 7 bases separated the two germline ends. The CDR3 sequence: CASSYSYRNEQFF. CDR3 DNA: TGTGCCAGCAGTTACTCGTATAGGAATGAGCAGTTCTTC.

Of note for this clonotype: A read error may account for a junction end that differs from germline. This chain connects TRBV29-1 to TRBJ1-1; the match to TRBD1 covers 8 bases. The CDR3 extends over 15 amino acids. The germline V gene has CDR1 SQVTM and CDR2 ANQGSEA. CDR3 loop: CIGGQEDYQNTEAFF. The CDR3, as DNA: TGCATCGGGGGACAGGAAGACTATCAGAACACTGAAGCTTTTTTT.

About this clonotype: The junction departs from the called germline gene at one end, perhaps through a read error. The CDR3 coding sequence is TGTGCCATCAGATGGACTAGCGGGGACAATGAGCAATCCTTC. This gives the protein CAIRWTSGDNEQSF. The chain joins TRBV10-3 to TRBJ2-1, with 12 bases matching TRBD2. Germline V gene lookup returns CDR1 ENHRY and CDR2 SYGVKD. The CDR3 is made up of 14 amino acids.

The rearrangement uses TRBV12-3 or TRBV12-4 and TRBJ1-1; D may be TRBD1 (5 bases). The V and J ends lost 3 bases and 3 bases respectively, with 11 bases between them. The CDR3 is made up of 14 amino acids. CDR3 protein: CASSLGLTDTEAFF. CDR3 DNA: TGTGCCAGCAGTTTGGGTTTGACAGACACTGAAGCTTTCTTT.

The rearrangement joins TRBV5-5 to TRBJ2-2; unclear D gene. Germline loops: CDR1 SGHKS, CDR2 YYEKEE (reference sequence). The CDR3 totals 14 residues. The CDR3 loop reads CTSRFNLNTGELFF. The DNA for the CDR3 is TGTACAAGCAGATTTAACCTAAACACCGGGGAGCTGTTTTTT.

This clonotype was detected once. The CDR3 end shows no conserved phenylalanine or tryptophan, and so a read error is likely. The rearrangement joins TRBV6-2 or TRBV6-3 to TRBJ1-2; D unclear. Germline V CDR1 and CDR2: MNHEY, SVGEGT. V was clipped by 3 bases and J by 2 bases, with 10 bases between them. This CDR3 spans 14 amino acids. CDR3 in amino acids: CASSYSSGNYGYTL. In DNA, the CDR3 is TGTGCCAGCAGTTATTCCTCGGGAAACTATGGCTACACCCTC.

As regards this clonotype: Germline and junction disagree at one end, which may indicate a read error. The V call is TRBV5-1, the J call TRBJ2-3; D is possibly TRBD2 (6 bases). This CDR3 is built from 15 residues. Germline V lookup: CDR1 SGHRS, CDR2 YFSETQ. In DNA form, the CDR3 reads TGCGCCAGCAGCCTTCAGGGAGGCGGCACAGATACGCACTATTTT. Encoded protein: CASSLQGGGTDTHYF. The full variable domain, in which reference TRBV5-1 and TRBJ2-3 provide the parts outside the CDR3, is KAGVTQTPRYLIKTRGQQVTLSCSPISGHRSVSWYQQTPGQGLQFLFEYFSETQRNKGNFPGRFSGRQFSNSRSEMNVSTLELGDSALYLCASSLQGGGTDTHYFGPGTRLTVL.

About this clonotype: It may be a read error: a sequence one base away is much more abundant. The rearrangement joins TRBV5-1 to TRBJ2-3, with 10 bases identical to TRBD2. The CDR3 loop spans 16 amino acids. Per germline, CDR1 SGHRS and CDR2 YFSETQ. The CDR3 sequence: CSSSLTSGLGTDTQYF. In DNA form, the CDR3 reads TGCTCCAGCAGCTTGACTAGCGGGTTGGGCACAGATACGCAGTATTTT.

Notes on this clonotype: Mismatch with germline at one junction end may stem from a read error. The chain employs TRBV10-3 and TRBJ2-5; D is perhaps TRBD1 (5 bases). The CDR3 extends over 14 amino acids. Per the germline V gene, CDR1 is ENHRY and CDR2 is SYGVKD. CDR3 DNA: TGTGCCAACAGTCCGACAGTCCCCCAAGAGACCCAGTATTTC. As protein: CANSPTVPQETQYF.

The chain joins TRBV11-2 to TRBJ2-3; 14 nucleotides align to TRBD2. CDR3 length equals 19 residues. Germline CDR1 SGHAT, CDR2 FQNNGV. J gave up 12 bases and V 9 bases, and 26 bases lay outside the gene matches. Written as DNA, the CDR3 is TGTGCCAGTAACTTAGTCAGACTAGCGGGAGGGCCGATCGCAGATATACAGTATTTT. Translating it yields CASNLVRLAGGPIADIQYF.

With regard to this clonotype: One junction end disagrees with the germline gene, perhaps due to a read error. DNA for the CDR3: TGCAGCGCCAGCGTACAGGGGGGAGAAATACTGTTTTTT. Translation: CSASVQGGEILFF. The chain uses TRBV29-1 and TRBJ1-4, with 8 bases identical to TRBD1. CDR1 SQVTM and CDR2 ANQGSEA come from the germline V gene. The CDR3 loop spans 13 amino acids.

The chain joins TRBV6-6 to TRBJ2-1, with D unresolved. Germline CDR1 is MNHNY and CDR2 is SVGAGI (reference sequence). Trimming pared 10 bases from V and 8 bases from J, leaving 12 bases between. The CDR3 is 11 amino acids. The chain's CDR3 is CANSSWDEQFF. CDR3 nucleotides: TGTGCCAACTCGAGTTGGGATGAGCAGTTCTTC.

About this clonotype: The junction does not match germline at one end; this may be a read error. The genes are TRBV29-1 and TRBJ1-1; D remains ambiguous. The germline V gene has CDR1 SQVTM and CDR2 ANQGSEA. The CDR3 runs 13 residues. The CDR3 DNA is TGCAGCGCCCTATCAGACCTGAGCACTGATGCTTTCTTT. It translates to CSALSDLSTDAFF.

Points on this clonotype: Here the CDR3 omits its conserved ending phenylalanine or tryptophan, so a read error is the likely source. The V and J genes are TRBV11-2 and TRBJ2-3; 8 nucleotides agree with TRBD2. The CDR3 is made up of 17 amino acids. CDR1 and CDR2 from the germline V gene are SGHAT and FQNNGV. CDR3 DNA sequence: TGTGCTAGCAGCTTAGATCGGGGGGAGACTAGCGCAGATACGCAGTATATT. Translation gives CASSLDRGETSADTQYI.

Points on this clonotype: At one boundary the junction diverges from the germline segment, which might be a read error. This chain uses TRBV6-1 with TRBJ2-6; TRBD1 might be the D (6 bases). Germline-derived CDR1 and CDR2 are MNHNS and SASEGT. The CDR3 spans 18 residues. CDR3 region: CTSNARQVRFSGANVLTF. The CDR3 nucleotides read TGTACCAGCAATGCCAGACAGGTGCGATTCTCTGGGGCCAACGTCCTGACTTTC.

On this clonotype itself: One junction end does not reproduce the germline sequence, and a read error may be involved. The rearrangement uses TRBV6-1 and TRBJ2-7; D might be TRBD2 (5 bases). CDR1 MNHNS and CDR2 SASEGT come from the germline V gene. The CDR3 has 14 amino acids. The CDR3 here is CVSSPGIGLVEQYF. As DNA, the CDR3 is TGTGTCAGCAGCCCCGGGATAGGGTTGGTCGAGCAGTACTTC.

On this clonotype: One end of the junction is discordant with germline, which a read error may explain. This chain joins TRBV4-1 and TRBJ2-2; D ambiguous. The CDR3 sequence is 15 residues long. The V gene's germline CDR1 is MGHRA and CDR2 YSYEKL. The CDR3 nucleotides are TGCGCAAGCAGCCAAAACCTAAGCAGTGAGGGGGAGCTGTTTTTT. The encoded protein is CASSQNLSSEGELFF.

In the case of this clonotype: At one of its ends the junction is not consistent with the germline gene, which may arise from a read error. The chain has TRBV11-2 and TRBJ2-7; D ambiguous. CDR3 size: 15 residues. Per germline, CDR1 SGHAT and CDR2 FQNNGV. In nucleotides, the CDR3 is TGTGCCAGCACCTTACGATGGATAGGGAAAAACGAGCAGTACTTC. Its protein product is CASTLRWIGKNEQYF.

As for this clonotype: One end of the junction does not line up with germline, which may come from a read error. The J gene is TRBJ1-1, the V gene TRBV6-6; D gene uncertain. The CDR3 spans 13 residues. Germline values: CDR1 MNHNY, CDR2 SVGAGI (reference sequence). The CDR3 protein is CPSIPSSNSEAFF. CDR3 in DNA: TGTCCCAGCATCCCCTCCTCGAACTCTGAAGCTTTCTTT.

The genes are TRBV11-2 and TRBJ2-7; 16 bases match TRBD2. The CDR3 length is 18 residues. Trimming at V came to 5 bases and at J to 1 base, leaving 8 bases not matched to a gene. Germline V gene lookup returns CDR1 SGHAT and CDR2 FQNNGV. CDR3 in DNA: TGTGCCAGCAGCCTTGAAGGGACTAGCGGGAGGGCTTCCTACGAGCAGTACTTC. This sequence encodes CASSLEGTSGRASYEQYF.

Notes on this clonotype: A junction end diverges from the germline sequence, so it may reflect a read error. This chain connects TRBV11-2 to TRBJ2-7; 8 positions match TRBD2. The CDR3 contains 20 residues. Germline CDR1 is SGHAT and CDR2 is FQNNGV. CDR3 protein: CASCLREGRASGLSSYEQYF. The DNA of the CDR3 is TGTGCCAGCTGCTTGAGGGAGGGTAGGGCTAGCGGGCTCAGCTCCTACGAGCAGTACTTC.